This TCR beta chain came from a study of cytomegalovirus exposure and HLA in healthy donors. Here immunoSEQ multiplex PCR was the method, and the copy in TCRdb shows in-frame clones only, minus some. The sample carries 150,000 to 200,000 clones, 84% recorded once. Germline loops: CDR1 SGDLS, CDR2 YYNGEE. J gave up 7 bases and V 4 bases, and 20 bases lay outside the gene matches. CDR3 length equals 17 residues. Specimen: PBMCs. This receptor was identified in a young man in good health and CMV-seropositive. The chain joins TRBV9 to TRBJ2-7; the match to TRBD1 covers 7 bases. The CDR3 here is CASSPRSGQTALKEQYF. The CDR3 DNA follows: TGTGCCAGCAGCCCCCGGTCGGGACAGACCGCTTTAAAGGAGCAGTACTTC.